The 5 T cell receptor beta chains given below trace back to one sample, sequenced in a study of read filtering for tumor transcriptome and immune sequencing. From roughly 0.4 ug of RNA, a library with molecular barcoded alpha/delta and beta/gamma adaptors was made. TCRdb passed the reads through MiXCR, listing each CDR3 protein once. The repertoire holds approximately 57,000 distinct CDR3 sequences, with around an eighth as singletons. The sequencing sample was made of a population of CD138-negative cells sorted from bone marrow. The receptors stem from a donor over 35 with multiple myeloma.

This clonotype occurred many times. The chain has TRBV5-1 and TRBJ2-5, with unresolved D. The CDR3 totals 11 residues. Germline V lookup: CDR1 SGHRS, CDR2 YFSETQ. V was trimmed by 1 base and J by 5 bases, leaving 3 bases between them. CDR3 sequence reads: CASSLTETQYF. In nucleotides, the CDR3 is TGCGCCAGCAGCTTGACGGAGACCCAGTACTTC.

This clonotype is deemed medium-sized. The gene calls are TRBV29-1 and TRBJ2-1; TRBD2 agrees at 13 bases. The V gene end was trimmed by 6 bases and the J gene end by 6 bases; junction bases not matched to a gene: 8. CDR3 length: 15 amino acids. Looked up from germline, CDR1 is SQVTM and CDR2 is ANQGSEA. CDR3 protein: CSVAGTSGVGNEQFF. CDR3 DNA: TGCAGCGTGGCCGGGACTAGCGGGGTTGGCAATGAGCAGTTCTTC.

Concerning this clonotype itself: A read error is possible here, since a much larger clone lies one base away. The chain links TRBV6-5 to TRBJ1-1; D is uncertain. The V and J ends lost 2 bases and 1 base respectively, with 8 bases between them. CDR3 length equals 14 residues. Germline V CDR1 and CDR2: MNHEY, SVGAGI. This CDR3 reads CASSYPEGNTEAFF. CDR3 DNA sequence: TGTGCCAGCAGTTACCCGGAGGGGAACACTGAAGCTTTCTTT.

The chain carries TRBV7-3 and TRBJ2-3; D possibly corresponds to TRBD2 (5 bases). V gave up 2 bases and J gave up 4 bases, with 22 bases separating them. This CDR3 is built from 18 residues. Per germline, CDR1 SGHTA and CDR2 FQGTGA. The CDR3 loop is CASSLGLLTSSWPDTQYF. As DNA, the CDR3 is TGTGCCAGCAGCTTAGGCCTATTAACTAGTAGCTGGCCAGATACGCAGTATTTT.

There are many counts of this clonotype. The chain recombines TRBV10-3 with TRBJ2-5, with 11 bases that match TRBD1. The germline V gene encodes CDR1 ENHRY and CDR2 SYGVKD. V shed 7 bases and J 7 bases; nucleotides not matched to a gene: 11. This CDR3 spans 15 amino acids. The CDR3 nucleotides are TGTGCCATCACCACGGGACAGGGGGGTGTGGGGACCCAGTACTTC. Encoded protein: CAITTGQGGVGTQYF.